The rows below give T cell receptor beta chains drawn from one sample of a study of T-cell reconstitution after alpha-beta-depleted transplantation in children. Each CDR3 protein gets one entry after TCRdb re-called the PCR reads with MiXCR. The table has fewer than 5,500 distinct CDR3 sequences, approximately 19% seen once. Sequences were derived from PBMCs, mostly from graft donor cells, sampled 180 days after TCRalphabeta/CD19-depleted stem cell transplant. The receptor set was obtained from a male patient under 10 years old who had a stem cell transplant for acute lymphoblastic leukemia, so the T cells may come from the graft donor. Both conserved end residues are part of each CDR3. The order of the fields is CDR3 length, J gene, D gene, clone size, V gene, CDR3 DNA, CDR3 protein. A D gene is named only where the DNA matches it firmly. Some rows have no size entry. The others give once, few or many, or a class for an expanded clone.

len: 14; j_gene: TRBJ2-1; d_gene: TRBD1; abundance: many; v_gene: TRBV28; CDR3nt: TGTGCCAGCGGCGGCCGGGACAGATACAATGAGCAGTTCTTC; CDR3aa: CASGGRDRYNEQFF
len: 14; j_gene: TRBJ1-1; d_gene: -; abundance: -; v_gene: TRBV7-9; CDR3nt: TGTGCCAGCAACAGGGAGCCCGTTCGGACTGAAGCTTTCTTT; CDR3aa: CASNREPVRTEAFF
len: 17; j_gene: TRBJ2-7; d_gene: TRBD1; abundance: many; v_gene: TRBV18; CDR3nt: TGTGCCAGCTCACCAGACGCAGGGGCGTTAAGGGGGCACGAGCAGTACTTC; CDR3aa: CASSPDAGALRGHEQYF
len: 14; j_gene: TRBJ1-6; d_gene: -; abundance: many; v_gene: TRBV11-3; CDR3nt: TGTGCCAGCAGTATCGGAAGTGGGGGCTCACCCCTCCACTTT; CDR3aa: CASSIGSGGSPLHF
len: 13; j_gene: TRBJ1-2; d_gene: TRBD1; abundance: -; v_gene: TRBV5-1; CDR3nt: TGCGCCAGCAGCGCAGGGGGCAACTATGGCTACACCTTC; CDR3aa: CASSAGGNYGYTF
len: 12; j_gene: TRBJ2-1; d_gene: -; abundance: medium-sized; v_gene: TRBV7-9; CDR3nt: TGTGCCAGCAGCTTAGCGAGCGGTAGGAAGTTCTTC; CDR3aa: CASSLASGRKFF
len: 16; j_gene: TRBJ2-1; d_gene: TRBD2; abundance: many; v_gene: TRBV6-5; CDR3nt: TGTGCCAGCAGTTACTCCGGGACTAGCAGATACAATGAGCAGTTCTTC; CDR3aa: CASSYSGTSRYNEQFF
len: 14; j_gene: TRBJ2-7; d_gene: TRBD1; abundance: many; v_gene: TRBV10-3; CDR3nt: TGTGCCATCAGTGAGTCGAAGGGGGCCGCCGAGCAGTACTTC; CDR3aa: CAISESKGAAEQYF
len: 15; j_gene: TRBJ2-7; d_gene: TRBD2; abundance: many; v_gene: TRBV7-9; CDR3nt: TGTGCCAGCAGCTATTACCTTAGCGGGATGGGCGAGCAGTACTTC; CDR3aa: CASSYYLSGMGEQYF
len: 13; j_gene: TRBJ2-7; d_gene: -; abundance: -; v_gene: TRBV5-6; CDR3nt: TGTGCCAGGGGCCCCGGGGTCCGCTGCGAGCAGTACTTC; CDR3aa: CARGPGVRCEQYF
len: 15; j_gene: TRBJ2-7; d_gene: TRBD2; abundance: medium-sized; v_gene: TRBV7-9; CDR3nt: TGTGCCAGCAGCTCAAGACTAGCGGGAGGCTACGAGCAGTACTTC; CDR3aa: CASSSRLAGGYEQYF
len: 15; j_gene: TRBJ2-7; d_gene: TRBD2; abundance: -; v_gene: TRBV6-1; CDR3nt: TGTGCCAGCAGCCGACTAGCGGGGGTGTCCTACGAGCAGTACTTC; CDR3aa: CASSRLAGVSYEQYF
len: 15; j_gene: TRBJ2-7; d_gene: TRBD2; abundance: medium-sized; v_gene: TRBV29-1; CDR3nt: TGCAGCGTCCAGACCTTAGCGGGAGCGGGTTACGAGCAGTACTTC; CDR3aa: CSVQTLAGAGYEQYF
len: 13; j_gene: TRBJ1-2; d_gene: -; abundance: many; v_gene: TRBV7-9; CDR3nt: TGTGCCAGCAGCTTAGGACAGTACTATGGCTACACCTTC; CDR3aa: CASSLGQYYGYTF
len: 16; j_gene: TRBJ2-7; d_gene: -; abundance: -; v_gene: TRBV28; CDR3nt: TGTGCCAGCAGTTTACCCTTCTCGCAAATAGGGTACGAGCAGTACTTC; CDR3aa: CASSLPFSQIGYEQYF
len: 13; j_gene: TRBJ2-2; d_gene: -; abundance: many; v_gene: TRBV7-9; CDR3nt: TGTGCCAGCAGCCCCAGGGTTTTCGGGGAGCTGTTTTTT; CDR3aa: CASSPRVFGELFF
len: 18; j_gene: TRBJ2-1; d_gene: TRBD2; abundance: medium-sized; v_gene: TRBV5-8; CDR3nt: TGTGCCAGCAGCTTCCGCTCCGATAGCGGGAGGGACTACAATGAGCAGTTCTTC; CDR3aa: CASSFRSDSGRDYNEQFF
len: 13; j_gene: TRBJ1-5; d_gene: -; abundance: medium-sized; v_gene: TRBV7-8; CDR3nt: TGTGCCAGCAGCGCAGGGTTCGATCAGCCCCAGCATTTT; CDR3aa: CASSAGFDQPQHF
len: 15; j_gene: TRBJ2-1; d_gene: -; abundance: many; v_gene: TRBV7-9; CDR3nt: TGTGCCAGCAGCGCCGTTATGGCGGGATACAATGAGCAGTTCTTC; CDR3aa: CASSAVMAGYNEQFF
len: 16; j_gene: TRBJ2-2; d_gene: TRBD2; abundance: many; v_gene: TRBV7-7; CDR3nt: TGTGCCAGCAGCTTAGTAACTAGCGGTAACACCGGGGAGCTGTTTTTT; CDR3aa: CASSLVTSGNTGELFF
len: 15; j_gene: TRBJ2-1; d_gene: -; abundance: -; v_gene: TRBV7-9; CDR3nt: TGTGCCAGAAGCACCCGACTAGTGGGAGGCCATGAGCAGTTCTTC; CDR3aa: CARSTRLVGGHEQFF
len: 17; j_gene: TRBJ2-7; d_gene: TRBD2; abundance: many; v_gene: TRBV6-5; CDR3nt: TGTGCCAGCAGTTATTCCGTTGGACTAGCGGACACCTACGAGCAGTACTTC; CDR3aa: CASSYSVGLADTYEQYF
len: 13; j_gene: TRBJ1-1; d_gene: -; abundance: many; v_gene: TRBV5-1; CDR3nt: TGCGCCAGATATACAGAAGTGAACACTGAAGCTTTCTTT; CDR3aa: CARYTEVNTEAFF
len: 14; j_gene: TRBJ2-7; d_gene: TRBD1; abundance: many; v_gene: TRBV25-1; CDR3nt: TGTGCCAGCAGTGAAACAGGGGAGAACTACGAGCAGTACTTC; CDR3aa: CASSETGENYEQYF
len: 14; j_gene: TRBJ2-1; d_gene: TRBD2; abundance: many; v_gene: TRBV2; CDR3nt: TGTGCCAGCTACAAGAGCGGGAGTTGGAATGAGCAGTTCTTC; CDR3aa: CASYKSGSWNEQFF
len: 15; j_gene: TRBJ2-1; d_gene: -; abundance: -; v_gene: TRBV4-1; CDR3nt: TGCGCCAGCAGCCCCGGACAGCCTCCGAAACATGAGCAGTTCTTC; CDR3aa: CASSPGQPPKHEQFF
len: 15; j_gene: TRBJ1-4; d_gene: -; abundance: many; v_gene: TRBV5-1; CDR3nt: TGCGCCAGCAGCTCCGGGACCCTCACTAATGAAAAACTGTTTTTT; CDR3aa: CASSSGTLTNEKLFF
len: 12; j_gene: TRBJ1-2; d_gene: -; abundance: many; v_gene: TRBV10-3; CDR3nt: TGTGCCATCAGCGAGCAGGGGTATGGCTACACCTTC; CDR3aa: CAISEQGYGYTF
len: 16; j_gene: TRBJ2-3; d_gene: -; abundance: medium-sized; v_gene: TRBV27; CDR3nt: TGTGCCAGCAGTCTTCGGCCAGGGGAGGGCACAGATACGCAGTATTTT; CDR3aa: CASSLRPGEGTDTQYF
len: 14; j_gene: TRBJ1-5; d_gene: TRBD1; abundance: many; v_gene: TRBV7-9; CDR3nt: TGTGCCAGCAGCTTAGGGGACAGATATCAGCCCCAGCATTTT; CDR3aa: CASSLGDRYQPQHF
len: 14; j_gene: TRBJ2-4; d_gene: -; abundance: medium-sized; v_gene: TRBV5-6; CDR3nt: TGTGCCAGCAGCTTGTGGGGAGCGGCCCTCATTCAGTACTTC; CDR3aa: CASSLWGAALIQYF
len: 17; j_gene: TRBJ2-3; d_gene: TRBD2; abundance: many; v_gene: TRBV4-1; CDR3nt: TGCGCCAGCAGCCATTCCACCCGGGACTATAGCACAGATACGCAGTATTTT; CDR3aa: CASSHSTRDYSTDTQYF
len: 13; j_gene: TRBJ2-7; d_gene: -; abundance: many; v_gene: TRBV7-9; CDR3nt: TGTGCCAGCAGCGTCCGGGCCGCCGACGAGCAGTACTTC; CDR3aa: CASSVRAADEQYF
len: 14; j_gene: TRBJ2-1; d_gene: -; abundance: -; v_gene: TRBV19; CDR3nt: TGTGCCAGTAGTATCACAGGGAACTACAATGAGCAGTTCTTC; CDR3aa: CASSITGNYNEQFF
len: 16; j_gene: TRBJ2-7; d_gene: TRBD1; abundance: many; v_gene: TRBV18; CDR3nt: TGTGCCAGCTCACCACCGTACGACAGGGACACCTACGAGCAGTACTTC; CDR3aa: CASSPPYDRDTYEQYF
len: 13; j_gene: TRBJ2-7; d_gene: -; abundance: many; v_gene: TRBV29-1; CDR3nt: TGCAGCGTTGAGGTAGAGAGCTCCTACGAGCAGTACTTC; CDR3aa: CSVEVESSYEQYF
len: 22; j_gene: TRBJ2-1; d_gene: TRBD2; abundance: medium-sized; v_gene: TRBV3-1; CDR3nt: TGTGCCAGCAGCCAAGAAAAGCCGCTGACTAGCGGGTCTAGATCCTGGTACAATGAGCAGTTCTTC; CDR3aa: CASSQEKPLTSGSRSWYNEQFF
len: 15; j_gene: TRBJ2-5; d_gene: -; abundance: many; v_gene: TRBV7-9; CDR3nt: TGTGCCAGCAGTTCAGGACGGATTTCTCGACAGACCCAGTACTTC; CDR3aa: CASSSGRISRQTQYF
len: 14; j_gene: TRBJ2-2; d_gene: TRBD2; abundance: medium-sized; v_gene: TRBV20-1; CDR3nt: TGCAGTGCTAGTGGGACTAGCGGGGCCGGGGAGCTGTTTTTT; CDR3aa: CSASGTSGAGELFF
len: 12; j_gene: TRBJ2-7; d_gene: -; abundance: -; v_gene: TRBV28; CDR3nt: TGTGCCAGCAACCAGGATAGCTACGAGCAGTACTTC; CDR3aa: CASNQDSYEQYF
len: 14; j_gene: TRBJ1-1; d_gene: -; abundance: many; v_gene: TRBV25-1; CDR3nt: TGTGCCAGCAGTCTCGGGGGGGATACCCTTGAAGCTTTCTTT; CDR3aa: CASSLGGDTLEAFF
len: 14; j_gene: TRBJ1-1; d_gene: TRBD1; abundance: many; v_gene: TRBV20-1; CDR3nt: TGCAGTGCTACACAGGGGGTACTGAACACTGAAGCTTTCTTT; CDR3aa: CSATQGVLNTEAFF
len: 14; j_gene: TRBJ2-1; d_gene: -; abundance: many; v_gene: TRBV21-1; CDR3nt: TGTGCCAGCAGCAACAGGACAGGGAGGAATGAGCAGTTCTTC; CDR3aa: CASSNRTGRNEQFF